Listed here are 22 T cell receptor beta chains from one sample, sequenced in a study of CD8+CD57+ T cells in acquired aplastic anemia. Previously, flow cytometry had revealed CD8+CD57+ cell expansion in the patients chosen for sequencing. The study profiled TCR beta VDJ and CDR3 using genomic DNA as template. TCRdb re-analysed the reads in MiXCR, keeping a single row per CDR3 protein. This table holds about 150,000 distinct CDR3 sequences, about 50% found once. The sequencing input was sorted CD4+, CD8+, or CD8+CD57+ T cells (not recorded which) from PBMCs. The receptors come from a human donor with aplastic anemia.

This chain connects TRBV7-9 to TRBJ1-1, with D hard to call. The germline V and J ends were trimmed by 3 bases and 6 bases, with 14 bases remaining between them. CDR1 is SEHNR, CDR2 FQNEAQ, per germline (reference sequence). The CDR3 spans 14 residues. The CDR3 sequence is CASSLAEGRAEAFF. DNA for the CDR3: TGTGCCAGCAGCTTGGCGGAAGGTCGAGCTGAAGCTTTCTTT.

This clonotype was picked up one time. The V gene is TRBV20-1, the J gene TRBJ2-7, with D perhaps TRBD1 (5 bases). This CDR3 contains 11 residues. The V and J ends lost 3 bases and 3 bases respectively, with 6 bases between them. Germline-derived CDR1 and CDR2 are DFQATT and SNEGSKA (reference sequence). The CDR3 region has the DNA TGCAGTGCTAGTGACAGCTACGAGCAGTACTTC. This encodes CSASDSYEQYF.

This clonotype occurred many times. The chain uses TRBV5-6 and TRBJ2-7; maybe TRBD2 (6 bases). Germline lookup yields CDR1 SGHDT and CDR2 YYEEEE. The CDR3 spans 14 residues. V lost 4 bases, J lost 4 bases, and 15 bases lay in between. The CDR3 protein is CASSPTGEGYEQYF. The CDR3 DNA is TGTGCCAGCAGCCCAACGGGAGAGGGATACGAGCAGTACTTC.

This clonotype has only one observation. CDR3 in DNA: TGTGCCTGGAATAGCGGAGGGTCCTCCTACGAGCAGTACTTC. Its translation: CAWNSGGSSYEQYF. This chain connects TRBV30 to TRBJ2-7; D may be TRBD2 (6 bases). This CDR3 comprises 14 residues. Germline V gives CDR1 GTSNPN, CDR2 SVGIG (reference sequence). The germline V and J ends were trimmed by 4 bases and 0 bases, with 13 bases remaining between them.

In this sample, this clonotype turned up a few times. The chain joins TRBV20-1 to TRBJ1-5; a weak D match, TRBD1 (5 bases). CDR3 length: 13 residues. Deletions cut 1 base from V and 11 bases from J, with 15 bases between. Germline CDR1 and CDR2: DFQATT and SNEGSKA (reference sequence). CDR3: CSARVQALGAQHF. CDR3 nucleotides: TGCAGTGCTAGAGTCCAGGCTCTAGGGGCCCAGCATTTT.

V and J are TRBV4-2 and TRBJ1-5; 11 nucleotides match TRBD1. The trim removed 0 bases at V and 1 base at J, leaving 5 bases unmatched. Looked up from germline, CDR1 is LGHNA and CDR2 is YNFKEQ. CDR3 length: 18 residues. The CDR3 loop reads CASSQDLGQGASNQPQHF. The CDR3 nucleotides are TGTGCCAGCAGCCAAGATCTTGGACAGGGGGCGAGCAATCAGCCCCAGCATTTT.

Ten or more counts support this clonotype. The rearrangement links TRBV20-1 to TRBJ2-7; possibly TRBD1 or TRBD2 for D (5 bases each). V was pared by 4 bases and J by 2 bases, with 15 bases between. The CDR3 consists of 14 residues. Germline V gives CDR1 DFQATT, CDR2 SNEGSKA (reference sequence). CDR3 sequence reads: CSATDGREPYEQYF. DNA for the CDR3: TGCAGTGCTACGGACGGCAGGGAGCCCTACGAGCAGTACTTC.

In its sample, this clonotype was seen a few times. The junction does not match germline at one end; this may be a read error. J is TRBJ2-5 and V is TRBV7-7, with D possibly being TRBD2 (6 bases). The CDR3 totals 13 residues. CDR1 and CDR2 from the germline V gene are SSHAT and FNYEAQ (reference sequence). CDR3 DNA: TGTGCTAGCAGCGGACTATTCGGAGAGACCCAGTACTTC. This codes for CASSGLFGETQYF.

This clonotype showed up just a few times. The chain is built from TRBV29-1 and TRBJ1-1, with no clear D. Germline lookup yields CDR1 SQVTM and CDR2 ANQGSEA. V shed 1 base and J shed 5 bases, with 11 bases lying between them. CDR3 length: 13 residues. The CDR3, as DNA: TGCAGCGTTGAAGGTCAGCGAAAGACTGAAGCTTTCTTT. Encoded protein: CSVEGQRKTEAFF.

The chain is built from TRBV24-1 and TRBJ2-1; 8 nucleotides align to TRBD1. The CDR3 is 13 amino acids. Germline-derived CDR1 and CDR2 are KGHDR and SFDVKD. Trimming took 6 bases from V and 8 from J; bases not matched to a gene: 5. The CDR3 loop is CATSLRGRDEQFF. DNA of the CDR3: TGTGCCACCAGTCTCAGGGGGCGGGATGAGCAGTTCTTC.

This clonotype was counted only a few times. The CDR3 reads CATSDLNRSQFF. In nucleotides, the CDR3 is TGTGCCACCAGTGATCTGAACAGATCGCAGTTCTTC. The chain recombines TRBV24-1 with TRBJ2-1; D uncertain. This CDR3 region has 12 residues. V was cut by 3 bases and J by 12 bases, with 11 bases left in between. The germline V gene encodes CDR1 KGHDR and CDR2 SFDVKD.

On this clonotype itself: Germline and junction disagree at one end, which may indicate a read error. CDR3 amino acids: CATSDPSPAERFF. Written as DNA, the CDR3 is TGTGCCACCAGTGACCCCTCGCCGGCTGAGCGGTTCTTC. V is TRBV24-1 and J is TRBJ2-1; D ambiguous. Germline-derived CDR1 and CDR2 are KGHDR and SFDVKD. This CDR3 region has 13 residues.

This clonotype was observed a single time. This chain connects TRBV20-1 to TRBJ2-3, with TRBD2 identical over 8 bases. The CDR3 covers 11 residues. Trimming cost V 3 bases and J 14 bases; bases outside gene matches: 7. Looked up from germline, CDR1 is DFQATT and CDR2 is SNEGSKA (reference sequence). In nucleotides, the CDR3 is TGCAGTGCTAGGTCCAGCGGGAGTCCGTATTTT. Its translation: CSARSSGSPYF.

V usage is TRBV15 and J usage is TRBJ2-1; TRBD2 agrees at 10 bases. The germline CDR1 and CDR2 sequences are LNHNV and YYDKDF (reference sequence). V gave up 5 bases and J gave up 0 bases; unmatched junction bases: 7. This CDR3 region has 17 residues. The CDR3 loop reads CATSERTSGSSYNEQFF. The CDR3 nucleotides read TGTGCCACCAGCGAACGGACTAGCGGAAGCTCCTACAATGAGCAGTTCTTC.

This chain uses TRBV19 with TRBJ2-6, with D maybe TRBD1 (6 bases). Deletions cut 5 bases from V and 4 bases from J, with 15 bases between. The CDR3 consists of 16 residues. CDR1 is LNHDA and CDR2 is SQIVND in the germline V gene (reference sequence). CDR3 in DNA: TGTGCCAGTAGTTCCACTCCAGGGGACGGGGCCAACGTCCTGACTTTC. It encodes CASSSTPGDGANVLTF. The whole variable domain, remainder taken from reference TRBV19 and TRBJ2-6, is DGGITQSPKYLFRKEGQNVTLSCEQNLNHDAMYWYRQDPGQGLRLIYYSQIVNDFQKGDIAEGYSVSREKKESFPLTVTSAQKNPTAFYLCASSSTPGDGANVLTFGAGSRLTVL.

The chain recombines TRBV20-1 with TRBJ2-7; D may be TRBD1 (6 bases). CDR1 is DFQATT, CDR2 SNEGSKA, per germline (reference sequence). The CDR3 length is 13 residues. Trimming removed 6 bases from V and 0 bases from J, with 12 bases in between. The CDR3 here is CSATPDSSYEQYF. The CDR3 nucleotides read TGCAGTGCCACCCCGGACAGCTCCTACGAGCAGTACTTC.

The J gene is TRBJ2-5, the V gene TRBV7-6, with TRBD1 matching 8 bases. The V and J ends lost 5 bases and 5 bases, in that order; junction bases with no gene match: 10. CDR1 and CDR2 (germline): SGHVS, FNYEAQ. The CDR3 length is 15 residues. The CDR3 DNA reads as TGTGCCAGCAGCACCTCTCCGACAGGGGACGAGACCCAGTACTTC. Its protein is CASSTSPTGDETQYF.

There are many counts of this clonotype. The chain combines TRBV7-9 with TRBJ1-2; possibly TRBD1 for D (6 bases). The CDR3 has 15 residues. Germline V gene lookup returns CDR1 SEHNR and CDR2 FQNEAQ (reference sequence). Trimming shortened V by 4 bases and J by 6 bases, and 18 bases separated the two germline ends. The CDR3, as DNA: TGTGCCAGCAGCTCATTGGGGGGGCGAAAAGATGGCTACACCTTC. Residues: CASSSLGGRKDGYTF.

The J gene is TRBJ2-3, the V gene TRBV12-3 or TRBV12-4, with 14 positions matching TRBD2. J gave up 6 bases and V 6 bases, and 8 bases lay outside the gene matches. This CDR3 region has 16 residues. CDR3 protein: CASRTGLAGAGDTQYF. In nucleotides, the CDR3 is TGTGCCAGCAGAACGGGACTAGCGGGAGCGGGGGATACGCAGTATTTT.

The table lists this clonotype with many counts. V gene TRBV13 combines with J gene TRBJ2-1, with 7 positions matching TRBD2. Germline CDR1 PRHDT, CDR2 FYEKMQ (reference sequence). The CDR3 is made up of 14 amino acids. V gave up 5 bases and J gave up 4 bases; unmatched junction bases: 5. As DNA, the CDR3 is TGTGCCAGCAGCCTCGGACTAGGTTACAATGAGCAGTTCTTC. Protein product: CASSLGLGYNEQFF.

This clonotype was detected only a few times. In DNA form, the CDR3 reads TGTGCCAGCAGTCCGGACAGGCCTGAAGCTTTCTTT. Amino acids: CASSPDRPEAFF. The chain carries TRBV2 and TRBJ1-1; 7 bases agree with TRBD1. V was clipped by 5 bases and J by 6 bases; unmatched bases: 3. CDR3 size: 12 residues. Germline-derived CDR1 and CDR2 are SNHLY and FYNNEI. The whole variable domain, remainder taken from reference TRBV2 and TRBJ1-1, is EPEVTQTPSHQVTQMGQEVILRCVPISNHLYFYWYRQILGQKVEFLVSFYNNEISEKSEIFDDQFSVERPDGSNFTLKIRSTKLEDSAMYFCASSPDRPEAFFGQGTRLTVV.

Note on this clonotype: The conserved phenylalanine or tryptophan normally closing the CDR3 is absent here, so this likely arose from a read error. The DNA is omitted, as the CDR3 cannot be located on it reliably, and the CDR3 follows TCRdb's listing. Here the CDR3 reads CASSLTSG. The chain combines TRBV7-8 with TRBJ2-6; the D call in the table, TRBD2, was not verified against the DNA. Termini included, the CDR3 measures 8 amino acids. CDR1 is SGHVS, CDR2 FQNEAQ, per germline.